The 14 T cell receptor beta chains below were found in one sample sequenced in a study of spatial heterogeneity in lung cancer. Study results and limitations: It was found that expanded intratumoral alpha and beta TCR counts tracked tumor mutation counts.

Specified time point: sample taken at primary tumor resection. From the 5' RACE reads, TCRdb called clonotypes with MiXCR, one entry per CDR3 protein. The top ten hold around 23% of the sample, which has 15,000 to 20,000 distinct CDR3 sequences, approximately 8.3% seen once. The antigens of these receptors remain unknown. The sample here was lung tumor tissue, taken at surgery. These receptors were collected from a male donor with early-stage non-small cell lung cancer.

This chain uses TRBV5-5 with TRBJ2-1; tentatively, D is TRBD1 (5 bases). The CDR3 extends over 13 amino acids. With 3 bases removed from V and 2 bases from J, the gap between germline ends came to 6 bases. The germline V gene encodes CDR1 SGHKS and CDR2 YYEKEE (reference sequence). Written as DNA, the CDR3 is TGTGCCAGCAGCTCGGACACCTACAATGAGCAGTTCTTC. This sequence encodes CASSSDTYNEQFF.

Sample share makes this clonotype medium-sized. V usage is TRBV6-6 and J usage is TRBJ2-3; TRBD1 matches at 8 bases. Per the germline V gene, CDR1 is MNHNY and CDR2 is SVGAGI (reference sequence). The length of the CDR3 is 17 residues. J gave up 2 bases and V 6 bases, and 13 bases lay outside the gene matches. The CDR3 DNA reads TGTGCCAGCAGATCGACAGGGGTTTGGAGTAACACAGATACGCAGTATTTT. It specifies CASRSTGVWSNTDTQYF.

This clonotype was detected many times. The chain is built from TRBV3-1 and TRBJ1-5; the D is unclear. Germline CDR1 reads LGHDT; CDR2 reads YNNKEL (reference sequence). The CDR3 runs 15 residues. V shed 0 bases and J shed 5 bases, with 11 bases lying between them. Written as DNA, the CDR3 is TGTGCCAGCAGCCAAGAGGGAACTCTACATCAGCCCCAGCATTTT. Its protein product is CASSQEGTLHQPQHF. Complete variable domain (other parts from reference TRBV3-1 and TRBJ1-5): DTAVSQTPKYLVTQMGNDKSIKCEQNLGHDTMYWYKQDSKKFLKIMFSYNNKELIINETVPNRFSPKSPDKAHLNLHINSLELGDSAVYFCASSQEGTLHQPQHFGDGTRLSIL.

This clonotype was counted at least ten times. This rearrangement joins TRBV6-5 to TRBJ1-1, with D tentatively TRBD1 (6 bases). Trimming left V 5 bases short and J 7 bases short, with 17 bases between. Germline CDR1 and CDR2: MNHEY and SVGAGI. The CDR3 runs 14 residues. The CDR3 protein is CASSQKQGPFEAFF. The CDR3, as DNA: TGTGCCAGCAGTCAAAAACAGGGCCCATTTGAAGCTTTCTTT.

This clonotype was seen many times. This sequence joins TRBV7-9 and TRBJ1-2, with D perhaps TRBD1 (5 bases). V was shortened by 5 bases and J by 0 bases, with 13 bases between the two germline ends. The CDR3 is 15 amino acids. Germline-derived CDR1 and CDR2 are SEHNR and FQNEAQ (reference sequence). This CDR3 is CASSTRQGANYGYTF. CDR3 nucleotide sequence: TGTGCCAGCAGCACAAGGCAGGGTGCTAACTATGGCTACACCTTC.

This clonotype has just a few counts. In nucleotides, the CDR3 is TGCGCCAGCAGCTTTTCGGCGGGGGGTGGGCAAGAGACCCAGTACTTC. Translating it yields CASSFSAGGGQETQYF. The chain uses TRBV5-1 and TRBJ2-5, with TRBD2 matching over 8 bases. V was pared by 2 bases and J by 2 bases, with 8 bases of the junction left unmatched. This CDR3 region has 16 residues. CDR1 is SGHRS, CDR2 YFSETQ, per germline. The variable domain in full, with the rest retrieved from reference TRBV5-1 and TRBJ2-5, is KAGVTQTPRYLIKTRGQQVTLSCSPISGHRSVSWYQQTPGQGLQFLFEYFSETQRNKGNFPGRFSGRQFSNSRSEMNVSTLELGDSALYLCASSFSAGGGQETQYFGPGTRLLVL.

This chain links TRBV5-4 with TRBJ1-6; a possible D gene is TRBD1 (6 bases). The V gene lost 4 bases and the J gene lost 14 bases, with 10 bases spanning the gap. The CDR3 runs to 11 residues. Germline CDR1 and CDR2: SGHNT and YYREEE (reference sequence). CDR3: CASSQTGTLHF. CDR3 in DNA: TGTGCCAGCAGCCAGACAGGAACCCTCCACTTT.

In this sample, this clonotype is hyperexpanded (1% or more). The J gene is TRBJ2-3, the V gene TRBV7-9; 7 positions agree with TRBD1. The V gene's germline CDR1 is SEHNR and CDR2 FQNEAQ (reference sequence). The V and J ends lost 3 bases and 5 bases, in that order; junction bases with no gene match: 5. There are 14 residues in the CDR3. CDR3 bases: TGTGCCAGCAGCTTCCAATCAGGGGGAGATACGCAGTATTTT. This gives the protein CASSFQSGGDTQYF.

This clonotype was seen ten or more times. This chain joins TRBV23-1 and TRBJ2-3; perhaps TRBD2 as D (6 bases). TRBV23-1 is reported as an ORF; its role is uncertain. The CDR3 loop spans 17 amino acids. V lost 2 bases and J 6 bases, leaving 21 bases between the germline ends. CDR3 protein: CASSQPPPGTGDDTQYF. The CDR3 coding sequence is TGCGCCAGCAGTCAACCCCCCCCGGGGACGGGGGATGATACGCAGTATTTT.

There are a few counts of this clonotype. This sequence joins TRBV5-1 and TRBJ2-3; 8 bases align to TRBD2. CDR1 is SGHRS, CDR2 YFSETQ, per germline. The V and J ends lost 6 bases and 0 bases, in that order; junction bases with no gene match: 6. This CDR3 region has 15 residues. CDR3 bases: TGCGCCAGCACCTTTAGCGGGGTTAGCACAGATACGCAGTATTTT. As protein: CASTFSGVSTDTQYF.

This clonotype came up many times. The chain carries TRBV19 and TRBJ2-1, with TRBD2 matching 9 bases. The germline V gene encodes CDR1 LNHDA and CDR2 SQIVND (reference sequence). V was pared by 1 base and J by 8 bases, with 3 bases of the junction left unmatched. The CDR3 has 14 amino acids. The CDR3 DNA follows: TGTGCCAGTAGTATAGGGCTAGCGGGGTATGAGCAGTTCTTC. It yields the protein CASSIGLAGYEQFF.

This clonotype was found many times. The junction shows a germline mismatch at one end, possibly a read error. CDR3 DNA sequence: TGTGCCAGCAGTGAGACAGCCCGTCATTTTTTTTTT. This codes for CASSETARHFFF. The chain combines TRBV2 with TRBJ1-5; D is perhaps TRBD1 (5 bases). The CDR3 extends over 12 amino acids. CDR1 is SNHLY and CDR2 is FYNNEI in the germline V gene.

A few counts support this clonotype. The V gene is TRBV10-3, the J gene TRBJ2-3, with TRBD2 identical over 14 bases. V shed 6 bases and J 0 bases; nucleotides not matched to a gene: 8. CDR1 is ENHRY, CDR2 SYGVKD, per germline. CDR3 length: 18 amino acids. The CDR3 bases are TGTGCCATCAGCTTGGGACTAGCGGGAGCTACTAGCACAGATACGCAGTATTTT. Its protein is CAISLGLAGATSTDTQYF.

This clonotype was recorded at least ten times. The chain is built from TRBV24-1 and TRBJ2-1; 7 nucleotides match TRBD2. Germline loops: CDR1 KGHDR, CDR2 SFDVKD. Trimming cost V 3 bases and J 0 bases; bases outside gene matches: 4. This CDR3 has 16 amino acids. CDR3 in DNA: TGTGCCACCAGTGATGCTTCGGGGGGCTCCTACAATGAGCAGTTCTTC. It yields the protein CATSDASGGSYNEQFF.